The 11 T cell receptor beta chains below all came from one sample that was sequenced in a study of blood T cell repertoires in COVID-19. Profiling relied on immunoSEQ multiplex PCR, and the TCRdb table lists in-frame clones only, not all of them. The data contain about 300,000 clones, about four fifths of them singletons. Specimen: peripheral blood. These receptors were collected from a woman aged 45-65 years who had recovered from COVID-19.

This rearrangement joins TRBV28 to TRBJ1-1, with 7 bases that match TRBD1. CDR1 and CDR2 (germline): MDHEN, SYDVKM. This CDR3 is built from 14 residues. The V and J ends lost 6 bases and 0 bases, in that order; junction bases with no gene match: 4. Written as DNA, the CDR3 is TGTGCCAGCAGCCAAGACAGGGTGAACACTGAAGCTTTCTTT. Translation gives CASSQDRVNTEAFF.

The rearrangement uses TRBV6-5 and TRBJ2-7, with D possibly being TRBD2 (5 bases). V shed 0 bases and J shed 3 bases, with 12 bases lying between them. Germline V CDR1 and CDR2: MNHEY, SVGAGI. The CDR3 length is 15 residues. CDR3 in DNA: TGTGCCAGCAGTTACTCGAGAGTAGGAGGCTACGAGCAGTACTTC. This gives the protein CASSYSRVGGYEQYF.

Here the CDR3 DNA reads TGTGCCAGCTCAGGGTCGAACACCGGGGAGCTGTTTTTT. This gives the protein CASSGSNTGELFF. The chain carries TRBV9 and TRBJ2-2, with D perhaps TRBD1 (5 bases). The CDR3 totals 13 residues. The V and J ends lost 7 bases and 0 bases respectively, with 7 bases between them. CDR1 and CDR2 (germline): SGDLS, YYNGEE. Full variable domain (outside the CDR3, taken from reference TRBV9 and TRBJ2-2): DSGVTQTPKHLITATGQRVTLRCSPRSGDLSVYWYQQSLDQGLQFLIQYYNGEERAKGNILERFSAQQFPDLHSELNLSSLELGDSALYFCASSGSNTGELFFGEGSRLTVL.

The V gene is TRBV11-2, the J gene TRBJ2-1; the D is unclear. Trimming took off 2 bases at V and 6 bases at J, with 17 bases between the two ends. The germline V gene has CDR1 SGHAT and CDR2 FQNNGV. The CDR3 totals 16 residues. The CDR3 DNA reads TGTGCCAGCAGCTTAAATCTTGGGCAGTGGGCCAATGAGCAGTTCTTC. This translates into CASSLNLGQWANEQFF.

This clone was counted once. The genes are TRBV5-1 and TRBJ1-6, with TRBD1 matching 8 bases. The CDR3 length is 14 residues. J lost 10 bases, V lost 4 bases, and 7 bases had no gene match. Per germline, CDR1 SGHRS and CDR2 YFSETQ. The chain's CDR3 is CASSPGTGLSPLHF. The CDR3 nucleotides are TGCGCCAGCAGCCCCGGGACAGGTCTGTCACCCCTCCACTTT.

This rearrangement joins TRBV15 to TRBJ2-1; no firm D call. Germline V lookup: CDR1 LNHNV, CDR2 YYDKDF (reference sequence). The CDR3 is 13 amino acids. The V end was cut by 7 bases, the J end by 5 bases, with 12 bases between. CDR3 sequence: CATNAAPNNEQFF. CDR3 in DNA: TGTGCCACCAACGCGGCTCCCAACAATGAGCAGTTCTTC.

The chain recombines TRBV27 with TRBJ2-2, with a possible D match to TRBD2 (5 bases). CDR3 size: 14 residues. Germline CDR1 and CDR2: MNHEY and SMNVEV (reference sequence). Trimming cost V 5 bases and J 5 bases, with 12 bases left between them. The CDR3 DNA is TGTGCCAGCAGTCCCGGACTGGCGACCGGGGAGCTGTTTTTT. Protein product: CASSPGLATGELFF.

The chain recombines TRBV9 with TRBJ1-2; D not resolved. V lost 4 bases to trimming and J lost 3 bases, with 10 bases between them. Germline V lookup: CDR1 SGDLS, CDR2 YYNGEE. The CDR3 is made up of 13 amino acids. The CDR3 loop is CASSLLQHYGYTF. CDR3 DNA sequence: TGTGCCAGCAGCCTTCTACAGCACTATGGCTACACCTTC. The complete variable domain, with remaining parts taken from reference TRBV9 and TRBJ1-2, reads DSGVTQTPKHLITATGQRVTLRCSPRSGDLSVYWYQQSLDQGLQFLIQYYNGEERAKGNILERFSAQQFPDLHSELNLSSLELGDSALYFCASSLLQHYGYTFGSGTRLTVV.

The chain carries TRBV6-2 or TRBV6-3 and TRBJ1-5; 9 bases are a match to TRBD1. V gave up 2 bases and J gave up 0 bases; unmatched junction bases: 11. The CDR3 has 19 amino acids. In germline, CDR1 is MNHEY, CDR2 SVGEGT. Here the CDR3 reads CASSYTSGTGLNSNQPQHF. DNA for the CDR3: TGTGCCAGCAGTTACACCTCCGGGACAGGGTTAAATAGCAATCAGCCCCAGCATTTT.

The genes are TRBV4-3 and TRBJ2-7; D is possibly TRBD2 (5 bases). CDR1 is LGHNA and CDR2 is YSLEER in the germline V gene. This CDR3 has 14 amino acids. V was cut by 2 bases and J by 3 bases, with 11 bases left in between. The CDR3 region is CASSQSVGVYEQYF. CDR3 sequence (DNA): TGCGCCAGCAGCCAATCGGTGGGAGTCTACGAGCAGTACTTC.

The gene calls are TRBV7-9 and TRBJ2-5; D perhaps matches TRBD2 (6 bases). Trimming pared 5 bases from V and 5 bases from J, leaving 21 bases between. This CDR3 has 16 amino acids. The germline V gene has CDR1 SEHNR and CDR2 FQNEAQ (reference sequence). The CDR3 sequence: CASSEFGLRGQETQYF. CDR3 sequence (DNA): TGTGCCAGCAGCGAATTTGGACTGCGGGGCCAGGAGACCCAGTACTTC.